Following are 18 T cell receptor beta chains from one sample sequenced in a study of control samples from healthy donors and cancer patients. Generated by immunoSEQ multiplex PCR, the TCRdb table keeps only in-frame clones and is missing some. The sample carries roughly 120,000 clones, about 88% recorded once. The sequencing sample was made of blood. The source of these receptors is a woman in her seventies in good health.

The rearrangement links TRBV5-6 to TRBJ1-1, with 7 bases identical to TRBD1. Germline loops: CDR1 SGHDT, CDR2 YYEEEE. The CDR3 totals 14 residues. V lost 4 bases to trimming and J lost 1 base; unmatched junction nucleotides: 4. CDR3 amino acids: CASSLGQANTEAFF. The CDR3 coding sequence is TGTGCCAGCAGCCTTGGACAGGCGAACACTGAAGCTTTCTTT. The complete variable domain, with remaining parts taken from reference TRBV5-6 and TRBJ1-1, reads DAGVTQSPTHLIKTRGQQVTLRCSPKSGHDTVSWYQQALGQGPQFIFQYYEEEERQRGNFPDRFSGHQFPNYSSELNVNALLLGDSALYLCASSLGQANTEAFFGQGTRLTVV.

The chain joins TRBV3-1 (or the pseudogene TRBV3-2) to TRBJ1-4; D gene uncertain. The V and J ends lost 1 base and 4 bases respectively, with 10 bases between them. From germline, CDR1 is LGHDT and CDR2 YNNKEL (reference sequence). The CDR3 totals 15 residues. CDR3 region: CASSQADMYNEKLFF. The CDR3 DNA is TGTGCCAGCAGCCAAGCCGACATGTATAATGAAAAACTGTTTTTT.

The chain is built from TRBV19 and TRBJ2-7; D not certain. Germline V CDR1 and CDR2: LNHDA, SQIVND (reference sequence). This CDR3 has 14 residues. V shed 1 base and J shed 0 bases, with 7 bases lying between them. CDR3 DNA sequence: TGTGCCAGTAGTATAGTTCAGAACTCCTACGAGCAGTACTTC. Encoded protein: CASSIVQNSYEQYF.

The chain carries TRBV18 and TRBJ2-1; D unresolved. Germline values: CDR1 KGHSH, CDR2 LQKENI. The CDR3 is 15 residues long. V dropped 3 bases and J dropped 1 base, with 10 bases sitting between them. In nucleotides, the CDR3 is TGTGCCAGCTCACCGACAAGGTCATCCTACAATGAGCAGTTCTTC. Encoded protein: CASSPTRSSYNEQFF.

The chain couples TRBV20-1 to TRBJ1-2, with D perhaps TRBD1 (6 bases). V shed 6 bases and J shed 4 bases, with 9 bases lying between them. CDR1 is DFQATT, CDR2 SNEGSKA, per germline (reference sequence). The length of the CDR3 is 11 residues. This CDR3 is CSATGTYGYTF. In DNA, the CDR3 is TGCAGTGCAACAGGGACCTATGGCTACACCTTC.

This clone was observed once. The chain couples TRBV18 to TRBJ1-5; no clear D. From germline, CDR1 is KGHSH and CDR2 LQKENI. Between the trimmed V and J ends, which lost 2 bases and 5 bases, there was a span of 7 bases. The CDR3 has 13 amino acids. CDR3 loop: CASSPGLDQPQHF. CDR3 DNA: TGTGCCAGCTCACCAGGCTTGGATCAGCCCCAGCATTTT.

V gene TRBV11-1 combines with J gene TRBJ2-5; possibly TRBD2 for D (7 bases). Germline lookup yields CDR1 SGHAT and CDR2 FQDESV (reference sequence). The CDR3 consists of 16 residues. With 5 bases removed from V and 5 bases from J, the gap between germline ends came to 21 bases. The CDR3 bases are TGTGCCAGCAGCGCCTACCTGGGGGGGGCCGGGGAGACCCAGTACTTC. Its protein is CASSAYLGGAGETQYF.

The chain has TRBV19 and TRBJ1-1; D not resolved. V lost 4 bases, J lost 5 bases, and 8 bases lay in between. The CDR3 totals 12 residues. Germline V CDR1 and CDR2: LNHDA, SQIVND (reference sequence). CDR3 in DNA: TGTGCCAGTAGTAGCTACCAAACTGAAGCTTTCTTT. It is translated as CASSSYQTEAFF.

DNA for the CDR3: TGCGCCAGCAGCCCCGCCGGGACAGCCTACAATGAGCAGTTCTTC. Its translation is CASSPAGTAYNEQFF. This rearrangement joins TRBV5-1 to TRBJ2-1, with 7 bases identical to TRBD1. The germline CDR1 and CDR2 sequences are SGHRS and YFSETQ. The J segment lost 2 bases and the V segment lost 4 bases, leaving 6 bases of the junction unmatched. CDR3 size: 15 residues.

The rearrangement joins TRBV5-1 to TRBJ1-1; TRBD1 matches 8 bases. V lost 7 bases, J lost 1 base, and 3 bases stayed unmatched. The CDR3 runs 13 residues. Germline assignment: CDR1 SGHRS and CDR2 YFSETQ. CDR3 coding DNA: TGCGCCAGCGGACAGGGTGAGAACACTGAAGCTTTCTTT. Residues: CASGQGENTEAFF.

The chain joins TRBV5-6 to TRBJ2-1; D gene unclear. Germline loops: CDR1 SGHDT, CDR2 YYEEEE. The CDR3 runs to 12 residues. The V gene lost 5 bases and the J gene lost 7 bases, with 10 bases spanning the gap. The CDR3 loop is CASSRARNEQFF. CDR3 sequence (DNA): TGTGCCAGCAGTCGGGCTCGGAATGAGCAGTTCTTC.

The genes are TRBV18 and TRBJ1-2, with 10 bases that match TRBD1. V lost 0 bases and J lost 4; bases outside the gene matches: 2. Germline V gives CDR1 KGHSH, CDR2 LQKENI. CDR3 length: 15 residues. CDR3 DNA sequence: TGTGCCAGCTCACCACCGGGACAGGGGACCTATGGCTACACCTTC. Translated: CASSPPGQGTYGYTF.

This clone showed up just once. The chain carries TRBV6-6 and TRBJ1-5; D remains ambiguous. Deletions cut 6 bases from V and 12 bases from J, with 12 bases between. The CDR3 has 11 residues. Germline CDR1 MNHNY, CDR2 SVGAGI (reference sequence). CDR3 nucleotides: TGTGCCAGCAGCGACCCATATCGCCAGCATTTT. Its protein product is CASSDPYRQHF.

V usage is TRBV24-1 and J usage is TRBJ2-5; D perhaps matches TRBD2 (5 bases). V lost 3 bases and J lost 5, with 15 bases in between. The germline CDR1 and CDR2 sequences are KGHDR and SFDVKD. CDR3 length equals 15 residues. DNA of the CDR3: TGTGCCACCAGTGATCCGAGAGAGACGGGGGAGACCCAGTACTTC. Encoded protein: CATSDPRETGETQYF.

J is TRBJ2-1 and V is TRBV11-3, with D perhaps given as TRBD1 or TRBD2 (5 bases each). The CDR3 spans 14 residues. The V gene lost 3 bases and the J gene lost 2 bases, with 8 bases spanning the gap. Germline lookup yields CDR1 SGHNT and CDR2 YENEEA. Here the CDR3 reads CASSFGDPYNEQFF. The DNA of the CDR3 is TGTGCCAGCAGCTTCGGGGACCCCTACAATGAGCAGTTCTTC.

The chain joins TRBV19 to TRBJ2-1, with 8 bases aligning to TRBD2. CDR1 is LNHDA and CDR2 is SQIVND in the germline V gene (reference sequence). The CDR3 length is 15 residues. The V gene end was trimmed by 7 bases and the J gene end by 0 bases; junction bases not matched to a gene: 5. The CDR3, as DNA: TGTGCCAGTACCCTAGCGGGTAACTCCTACAATGAGCAGTTCTTC. Its translation is CASTLAGNSYNEQFF.

The V gene is TRBV5-1, the J gene TRBJ2-1, with 12 nucleotides matching TRBD2. CDR1 is SGHRS and CDR2 is YFSETQ in the germline V gene. V lost 0 bases to trimming and J lost 4 bases; unmatched junction nucleotides: 8. This CDR3 is built from 18 residues. CDR3 nucleotide sequence: TGCGCCAGCAGCTTGGTGGCCGCTAGCGGGGGGGTTTACAATGAGCAGTTCTTC. Amino acid sequence: CASSLVAASGGVYNEQFF.

The J gene is TRBJ2-3, the V gene TRBV4-1; 12 bases fit TRBD2. Germline V gene lookup returns CDR1 MGHRA and CDR2 YSYEKL. The CDR3 runs 15 residues. Losses at the gene ends were 7 bases for V and 4 bases for J; bases not matched to a gene: 6. The CDR3 DNA sequence: TGCGCCAGCACGACTAGCGGGGGTGCGGCAGATACGCAGTATTTT. Translated, it gives CASTTSGGAADTQYF.